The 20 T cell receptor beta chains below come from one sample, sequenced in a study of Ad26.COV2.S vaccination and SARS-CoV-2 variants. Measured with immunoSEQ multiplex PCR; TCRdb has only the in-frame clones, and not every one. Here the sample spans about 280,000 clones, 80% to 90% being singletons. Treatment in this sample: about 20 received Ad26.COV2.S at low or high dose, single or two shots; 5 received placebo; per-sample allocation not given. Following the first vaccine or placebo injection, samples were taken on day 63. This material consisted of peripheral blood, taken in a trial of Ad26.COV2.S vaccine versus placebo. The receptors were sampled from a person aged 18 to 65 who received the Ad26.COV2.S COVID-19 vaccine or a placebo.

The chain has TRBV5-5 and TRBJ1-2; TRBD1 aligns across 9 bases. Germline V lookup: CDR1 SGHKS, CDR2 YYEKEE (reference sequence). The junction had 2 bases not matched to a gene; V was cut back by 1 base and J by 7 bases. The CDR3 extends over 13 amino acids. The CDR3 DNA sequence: TGTGCCAGCAGCTTGACAGGGGGCGGTGGCTACACCTTC. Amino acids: CASSLTGGGGYTF.

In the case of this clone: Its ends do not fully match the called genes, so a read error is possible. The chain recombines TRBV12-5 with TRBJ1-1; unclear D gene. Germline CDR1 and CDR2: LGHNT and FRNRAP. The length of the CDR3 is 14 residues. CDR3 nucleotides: TGTGCTAGTGGTTTCGGTGTGAGGAACAGTGAAGCTTTCTTT. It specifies CASGFGVRNSEAFF.

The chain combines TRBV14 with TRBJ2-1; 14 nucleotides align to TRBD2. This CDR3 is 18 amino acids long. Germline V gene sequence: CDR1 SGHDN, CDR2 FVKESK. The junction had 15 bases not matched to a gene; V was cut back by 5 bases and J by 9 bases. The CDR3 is CASSEWTVGLAGDREQFF. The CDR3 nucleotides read TGTGCCAGCAGCGAGTGGACGGTGGGACTAGCGGGGGATCGTGAGCAGTTCTTC.

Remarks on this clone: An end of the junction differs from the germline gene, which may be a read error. The CDR3 nucleotides read TGTGCCAGCTGTTACAGGGGGCGGACTGAAGCTTTCTTT. Translation: CASCYRGRTEAFF. This chain uses TRBV6-2 or TRBV6-3 with TRBJ1-1; TRBD1 matches at 9 bases. The CDR3 is 13 residues long. Germline assignment: CDR1 MNHEY and CDR2 SVGEGT.

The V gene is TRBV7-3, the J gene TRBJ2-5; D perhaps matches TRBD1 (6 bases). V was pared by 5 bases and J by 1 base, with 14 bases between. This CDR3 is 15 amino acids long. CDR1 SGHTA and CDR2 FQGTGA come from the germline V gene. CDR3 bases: TGTGCCAGCAGCCCAGGGGCTGGCCCCCAAGAGACCCAGTACTTC. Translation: CASSPGAGPQETQYF. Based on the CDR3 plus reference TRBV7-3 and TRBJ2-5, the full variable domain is GAGVSQTPSNKVTEKGKYVELRCDPISGHTALYWYRQSLGQGPEFLIYFQGTGAADDSGLPNDRFFAVRPEGSVSTLKIQRTERGDSAVYLCASSPGAGPQETQYFGPGTRLLVL.

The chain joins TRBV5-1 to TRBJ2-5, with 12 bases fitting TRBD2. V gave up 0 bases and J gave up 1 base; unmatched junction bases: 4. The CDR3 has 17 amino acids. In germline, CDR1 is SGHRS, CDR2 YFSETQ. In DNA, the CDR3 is TGCGCCAGCAGCTTGGGAGCTAGCGGGGGGGCCCAAGAGACCCAGTACTTC. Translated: CASSLGASGGAQETQYF.

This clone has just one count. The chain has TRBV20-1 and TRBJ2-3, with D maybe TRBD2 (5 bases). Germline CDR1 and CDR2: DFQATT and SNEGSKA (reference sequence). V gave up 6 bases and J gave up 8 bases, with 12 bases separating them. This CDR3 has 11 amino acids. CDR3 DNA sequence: TGCAGTGCGCTACAGCGGCCTACGCAGTATTTT. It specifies CSALQRPTQYF.

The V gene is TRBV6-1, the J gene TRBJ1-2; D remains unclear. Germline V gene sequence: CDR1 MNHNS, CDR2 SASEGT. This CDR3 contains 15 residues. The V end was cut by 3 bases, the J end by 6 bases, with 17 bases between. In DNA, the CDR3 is TGTGCCAGCAGTGAGAAGGGCCGCATCCTTCATGGCTACACCTTC. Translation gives CASSEKGRILHGYTF.

In DNA, the CDR3 is TGCGCCAGTTTCTTAGAGGGGTCGAACACTGAAGCTTTCTTT. Amino acid sequence: CASFLEGSNTEAFF. The V gene is TRBV5-1, the J gene TRBJ1-1; tentatively, D is TRBD1 (5 bases). This CDR3 is built from 14 residues. Germline loops: CDR1 SGHRS, CDR2 YFSETQ. The germline V and J ends were trimmed by 8 bases and 1 base, with 15 bases remaining between them.

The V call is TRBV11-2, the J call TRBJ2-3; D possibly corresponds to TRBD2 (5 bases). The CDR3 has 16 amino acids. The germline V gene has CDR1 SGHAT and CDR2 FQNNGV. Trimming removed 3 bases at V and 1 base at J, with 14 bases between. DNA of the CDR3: TGTGCCAGCAGCTTCTCTACGGGGATAGGCACAGATACGCAGTATTTT. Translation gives CASSFSTGIGTDTQYF. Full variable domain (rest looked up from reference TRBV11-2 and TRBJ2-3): EAGVAQSPRYKIIEKRQSVAFWCNPISGHATLYWYQQILGQGPKLLIQFQNNGVVDDSQLPKDRFSAERLKGVDSTLKIQPAKLEDSAVYLCASSFSTGIGTDTQYFGPGTRLTVL.

CDR3: CASSPRTGGNEQFF. CDR3 sequence (DNA): TGTGCCAGCTCACCGAGGACAGGGGGCAATGAGCAGTTCTTC. The chain is built from TRBV18 and TRBJ2-1, with 10 bases fitting TRBD1. From germline, CDR1 is KGHSH and CDR2 LQKENI. The CDR3 runs to 14 residues. V shed 3 bases, J shed 6 bases, and the junction held 2 bases outside the gene matches.

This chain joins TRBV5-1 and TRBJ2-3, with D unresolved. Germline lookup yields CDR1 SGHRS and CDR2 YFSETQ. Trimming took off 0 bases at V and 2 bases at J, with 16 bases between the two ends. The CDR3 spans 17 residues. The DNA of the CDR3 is TGCGCCAGCAGCTTGGCCCCTACTACAAGTAACACAGATACGCAGTATTTT. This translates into CASSLAPTTSNTDTQYF.

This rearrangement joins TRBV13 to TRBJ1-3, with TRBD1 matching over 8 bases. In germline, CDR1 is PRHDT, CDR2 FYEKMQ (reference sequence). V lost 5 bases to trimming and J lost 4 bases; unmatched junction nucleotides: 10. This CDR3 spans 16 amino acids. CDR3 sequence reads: CASSLWTGSMGNTIYF. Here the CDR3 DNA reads TGTGCCAGCAGCCTGTGGACAGGGAGTATGGGAAACACCATATATTTT. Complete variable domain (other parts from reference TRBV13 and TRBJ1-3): AAGVIQSPRHLIKEKRETATLKCYPIPRHDTVYWYQQGPGQDPQFLISFYEKMQSDKGSIPDRFSAQQFSDYHSELNMSSLELGDSALYFCASSLWTGSMGNTIYFGEGSWLTVV.

As DNA, the CDR3 is TGTGCCAGCAGCCCCCGCGGGTCCGGAGCCTACGATGGCTACACCTTC. Encoded protein: CASSPRGSGAYDGYTF. The chain employs TRBV7-9 and TRBJ1-2; D is unclear. Germline CDR1 and CDR2: SEHNR and FQNEAQ (reference sequence). V was pared by 5 bases and J by 6 bases, with 22 bases between. The CDR3 has 16 amino acids.

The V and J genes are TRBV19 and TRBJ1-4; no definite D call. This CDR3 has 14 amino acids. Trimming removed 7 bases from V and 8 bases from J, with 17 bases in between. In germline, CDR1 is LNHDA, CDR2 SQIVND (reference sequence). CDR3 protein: CASNDLGVGEKLFF. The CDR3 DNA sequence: TGTGCCAGTAACGACTTGGGCGTAGGAGAAAAACTGTTTTTT.

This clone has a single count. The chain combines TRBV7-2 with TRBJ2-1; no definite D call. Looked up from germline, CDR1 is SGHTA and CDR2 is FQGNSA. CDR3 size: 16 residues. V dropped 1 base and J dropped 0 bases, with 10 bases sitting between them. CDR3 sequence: CASSLDGPSSYNEQFF. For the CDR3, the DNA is TGTGCCAGCAGCTTAGATGGGCCGAGCTCCTACAATGAGCAGTTCTTC.

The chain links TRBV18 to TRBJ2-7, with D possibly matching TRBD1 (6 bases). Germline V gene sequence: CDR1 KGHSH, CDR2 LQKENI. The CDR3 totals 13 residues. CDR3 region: CASSPPSATGLRV. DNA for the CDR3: TGTGCCAGCTCACCACCGTCTGCGACAGGCCTTCGAGTC.

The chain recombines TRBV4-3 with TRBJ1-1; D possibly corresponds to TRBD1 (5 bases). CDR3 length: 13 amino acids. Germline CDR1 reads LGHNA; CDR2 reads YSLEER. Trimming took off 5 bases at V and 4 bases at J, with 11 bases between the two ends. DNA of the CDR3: TGCGCCAGCAGCTCCCAGGGAACCACTGAAGCTTTCTTT. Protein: CASSSQGTTEAFF.

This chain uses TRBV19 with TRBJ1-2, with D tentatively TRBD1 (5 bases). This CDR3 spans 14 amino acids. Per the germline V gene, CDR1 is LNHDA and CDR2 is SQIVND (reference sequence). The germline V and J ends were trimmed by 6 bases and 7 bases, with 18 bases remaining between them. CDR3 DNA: TGTGCCAGTAGGACGGGGGGATGGGACGGTGGCTACACCTTC. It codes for CASRTGGWDGGYTF.

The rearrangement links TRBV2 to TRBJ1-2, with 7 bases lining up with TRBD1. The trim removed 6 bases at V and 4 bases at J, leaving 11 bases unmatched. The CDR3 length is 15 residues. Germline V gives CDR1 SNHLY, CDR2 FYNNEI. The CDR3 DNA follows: TGTGCCAGCAGAGGCCCGGGACAGCGCGCCTATGGCTACACCTTC. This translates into CASRGPGQRAYGYTF.